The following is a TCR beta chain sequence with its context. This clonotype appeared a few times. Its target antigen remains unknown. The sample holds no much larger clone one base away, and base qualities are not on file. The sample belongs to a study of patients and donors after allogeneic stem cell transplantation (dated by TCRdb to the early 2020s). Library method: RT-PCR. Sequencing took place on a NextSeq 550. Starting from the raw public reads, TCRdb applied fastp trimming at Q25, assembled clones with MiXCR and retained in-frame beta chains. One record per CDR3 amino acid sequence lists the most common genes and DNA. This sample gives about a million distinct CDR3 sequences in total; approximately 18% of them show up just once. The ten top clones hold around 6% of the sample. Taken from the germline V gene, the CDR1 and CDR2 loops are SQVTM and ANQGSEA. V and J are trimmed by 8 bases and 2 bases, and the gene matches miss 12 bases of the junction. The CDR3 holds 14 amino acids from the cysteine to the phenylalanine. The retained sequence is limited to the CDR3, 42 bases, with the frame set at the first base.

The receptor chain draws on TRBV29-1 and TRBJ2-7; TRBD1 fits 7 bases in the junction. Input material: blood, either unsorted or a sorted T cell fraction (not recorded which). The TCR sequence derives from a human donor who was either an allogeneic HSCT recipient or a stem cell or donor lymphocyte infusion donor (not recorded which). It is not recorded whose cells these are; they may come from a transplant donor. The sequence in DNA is TGCAGCATAACTCCGGGACAGAAAACCTACGAGCAGTACTTC. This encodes CSITPGQKTYEQYF.